The 25 T cell receptor beta chains below were found in one sample sequenced in a study of blood T cell repertoires in COVID-19. Clones were read by immunoSEQ multiplex PCR, and TCRdb kept only the in-frame ones, dropping some. The table includes about 220,000 clones, 84% detected once. What was sequenced was peripheral blood. The receptors stem from a man aged 45-65 years with active or convalescent COVID-19.

V and J are TRBV28 and TRBJ1-5; D uncertain. Trimming removed 0 bases at V and 7 bases at J, with 7 bases between. The CDR3 is 13 residues long. Germline V gene sequence: CDR1 MDHEN, CDR2 SYDVKM. In nucleotides, the CDR3 is TGTGCCAGCAGTTTATGGGTGAGGCAGCCCCAGCATTTT. Translation gives CASSLWVRQPQHF.

This chain connects TRBV18 to TRBJ2-5; a possible D gene is TRBD1 (6 bases). Trimming cost V 3 bases and J 2 bases, with 13 bases left between them. The germline gives CDR1 KGHSH, CDR2 LQKENI. The CDR3 totals 15 residues. The CDR3 is CASSPSDRRQETQYF. The CDR3 DNA sequence: TGTGCCAGCTCACCCTCGGACAGAAGGCAAGAGACCCAGTACTTC.

Concerning this clone itself: The same CDR3 is also encoded by other DNA sequences in this sample. J is TRBJ1-1 and V is TRBV29-1; 7 bases align to TRBD1. Trimming cost V 6 bases and J 5 bases; bases outside gene matches: 6. Germline V gene sequence: CDR1 SQVTM, CDR2 ANQGSEA. The CDR3 spans 12 residues. The CDR3 loop reads CSVAGGRTEAFF. The CDR3, as DNA: TGCAGCGTGGCAGGGGGGCGGACTGAAGCTTTCTTT.

The chain has TRBV6-5 and TRBJ2-2, with 11 bases matching TRBD1. Germline loops: CDR1 MNHEY, CDR2 SVGAGI. There are 15 residues in the CDR3. V gave up 8 bases and J gave up 4 bases; unmatched junction bases: 6. The CDR3 DNA reads as TGTGCCAGCGATAGGGGACAGGGGGGCACCGGGGAGCTGTTTTTT. It specifies CASDRGQGGTGELFF.

V usage is TRBV20-1 and J usage is TRBJ2-2, with D uncertain. CDR1 is DFQATT and CDR2 is SNEGSKA in the germline V gene (reference sequence). The V gene lost 3 bases and the J gene lost 4 bases, with 12 bases spanning the gap. This CDR3 region has 14 residues. CDR3 amino acids: CSASVQISTGELFF. The CDR3 nucleotides read TGCAGTGCTAGTGTTCAGATCAGCACCGGGGAGCTGTTTTTT.

In the case of this clone: The sample holds other DNA sequences that translate to the same CDR3. The rearrangement uses TRBV18 and TRBJ1-5; unclear D gene. Per the germline V gene, CDR1 is KGHSH and CDR2 is LQKENI. V was shortened by 2 bases and J by 2 bases, with 7 bases between the two germline ends. CDR3 size: 14 residues. The CDR3 protein is CASSPSGGNQPQHF. DNA for the CDR3: TGTGCCAGCTCACCAAGCGGGGGCAATCAGCCCCAGCATTTT. The entire variable domain, with the rest obtained from reference TRBV18 and TRBJ1-5, is as follows: NAGVMQNPRHLVRRRGQEARLRCSPMKGHSHVYWYRQLPEEGLKFMVYLQKENIIDESGMPKERFSAEFPKEGPSILRIQQVVRGDSAAYFCASSPSGGNQPQHFGDGTRLSIL.

V is TRBV9 and J is TRBJ2-1; 12 bases match TRBD2. The CDR3 is 17 residues long. The germline V gene encodes CDR1 SGDLS and CDR2 YYNGEE. V lost 3 bases, J lost 7 bases, and 11 bases stayed unmatched. The DNA of the CDR3 is TGTGCCAGCAGCGAAACGCTAGCGGGGGGGCCTAGGAATGAGCAGTTCTTC. This sequence encodes CASSETLAGGPRNEQFF.

V is TRBV6-8 and J is TRBJ2-7; 9 bases fit TRBD2. In germline, CDR1 is MNHGY, CDR2 SAAAGT. The CDR3 spans 17 residues. The J segment lost 4 bases and the V segment lost 3 bases, leaving 13 bases of the junction unmatched. The CDR3: CASSYEGAGGQKYEQYV. CDR3 nucleotides: TGTGCCAGCAGTTATGAGGGAGCGGGGGGCCAGAAGTACGAGCAGTACGTC.

V and J are TRBV19 and TRBJ1-1; a weak D match, TRBD1 (6 bases). The CDR3 contains 12 residues. The germline V gene encodes CDR1 LNHDA and CDR2 SQIVND (reference sequence). V lost 5 bases and J 10 bases, leaving 14 bases between the germline ends. The CDR3 nucleotides are TGTGCCAGTAGTCCCCTGGGAGGGGGAGCTTTCTTT. Its protein product is CASSPLGGGAFF.

A note on this clone: This sample also contains other DNA sequences that code for the same CDR3. The V call is TRBV5-3, the J call TRBJ2-7; TRBD2 is a possible D gene (5 bases). TRBV5-3 is annotated as an ORF whose role is uncertain. The germline V and J ends were trimmed by 4 bases and 0 bases, with 17 bases remaining between them. The CDR3 loop spans 16 amino acids. CDR3 region: CARSPGSQVPSYEQYV. CDR3 sequence (DNA): TGTGCCAGAAGCCCGGGGTCCCAGGTCCCCTCCTACGAGCAGTACGTC.

The chain uses TRBV10-3 and TRBJ2-1; 10 nucleotides line up with TRBD2. V was clipped by 3 bases and J by 3 bases; unmatched bases: 2. Germline V gene lookup returns CDR1 ENHRY and CDR2 SYGVKD. The length of the CDR3 is 15 residues. This CDR3 is CAISERTSGYNEQFF. DNA for the CDR3: TGTGCCATCAGTGAAAGGACTAGCGGCTACAATGAGCAGTTCTTC.

V usage is TRBV12-3 or TRBV12-4 and J usage is TRBJ2-3; no clear D. Deletions cut 8 bases from V and 6 bases from J, with 12 bases between. CDR3 length: 12 amino acids. The CDR3, as DNA: TGTGCCAGCGGGCTCAGGATGGATACGCAGTATTTT. As protein: CASGLRMDTQYF.

The chain is built from TRBV5-6 and TRBJ2-7, with D perhaps matching TRBD2 (6 bases). The CDR3 is made up of 16 amino acids. The germline gives CDR1 SGHDT, CDR2 YYEEEE. Trimming left V 4 bases short and J 3 bases short, with 20 bases between. Written as DNA, the CDR3 is TGTGCCAGCAGCCAGGTCGGGGGTGGCCCTCTCTACGAGCAGTACGTC. This sequence encodes CASSQVGGGPLYEQYV.

V gene TRBV18 combines with J gene TRBJ1-1; 9 bases align to TRBD1. Per the germline V gene, CDR1 is KGHSH and CDR2 is LQKENI. With V trimmed by 2 bases and J by 9 bases, 7 bases remained unmatched. The CDR3 consists of 14 residues. CDR3 DNA: TGTGCCAGCTCACCAGGGACAGGGCGGGAAAAAGCTTTCTTT. Its protein product is CASSPGTGREKAFF.

V gene TRBV7-9 combines with J gene TRBJ1-2; 7 nucleotides line up with TRBD1. The germline V gene has CDR1 SEHNR and CDR2 FQNEAQ (reference sequence). This CDR3 has 14 amino acids. V lost 5 bases, J lost 4 bases, and 7 bases stayed unmatched. The CDR3 bases are TGTGCCAGCAGCCCAGGGACAGCTAGCTATGGCTACACCTTC. This codes for CASSPGTASYGYTF. Together with reference TRBV7-9 and TRBJ1-2, the CDR3 gives the full variable domain: DTGVSQNPRHKITKRGQNVTFRCDPISEHNRLYWYRQTLGQGPEFLTYFQNEAQLEKSRLLSDRFSAERPKGSFSTLEIQRTEQGDSAMYLCASSPGTASYGYTFGSGTRLTVV.

The V call is TRBV9, the J call TRBJ1-6; D uncertain. Germline CDR1 SGDLS, CDR2 YYNGEE. There are 15 residues in the CDR3. Trimming stripped 3 bases from V and 6 bases from J, with 13 bases between. In DNA, the CDR3 is TGTGCCAGCAGCGCCACAACGGGGTTTAATTCACCCCTCCACTTT. It yields the protein CASSATTGFNSPLHF.

This chain uses TRBV9 with TRBJ2-7, with D tentatively TRBD2 (7 bases). The CDR3 runs 16 residues. Germline V gene data show CDR1 as SGDLS and CDR2 as YYNGEE. Trimming shortened V by 3 bases and J by 2 bases, and 18 bases separated the two germline ends. The CDR3 nucleotides read TGTGCCAGCAGCGGGCGGGGGACACTAGAAACCTACGAGCAGTACTTC. As protein: CASSGRGTLETYEQYF. The variable domain in full, with the rest retrieved from reference TRBV9 and TRBJ2-7, is DSGVTQTPKHLITATGQRVTLRCSPRSGDLSVYWYQQSLDQGLQFLIQYYNGEERAKGNILERFSAQQFPDLHSELNLSSLELGDSALYFCASSGRGTLETYEQYFGPGTRLTVT.

Written as DNA, the CDR3 is TGTGCCAGCAGCACCGGGACAGGGAACATTCAGTACTTC. Translated, it gives CASSTGTGNIQYF. The chain has TRBV11-3 and TRBJ2-4, with 9 bases that match TRBD1. There are 13 residues in the CDR3. Trimming removed 5 bases from V and 7 bases from J; junction bases left unmatched: 3. Germline V gives CDR1 SGHNT, CDR2 YENEEA. Looking up the rest from reference TRBV11-3 and TRBJ2-4 gives the full variable domain: EAGVVQSPRYKIIEKKQPVAFWCNPISGHNTLYWYLQNLGQGPELLIRYENEEAVDDSQLPKDRFSAERLKGVDSTLKIQPAELGDSAVYLCASSTGTGNIQYFGAGTRLSVL.

The chain carries TRBV4-1 and TRBJ1-5; possible D gene TRBD1, 5 bases. Germline CDR1 reads MGHRA; CDR2 reads YSYEKL. The CDR3 is 16 residues long. V dropped 1 base and J dropped 6 bases, with 16 bases sitting between them. The chain's CDR3 is CASSQAPIGVGQPQHF. The CDR3, as DNA: TGCGCCAGCAGCCAAGCCCCTATAGGGGTCGGTCAGCCCCAGCATTTT.

The CDR3 sequence is CASSIRGLAYNEQFF. CDR3 coding DNA: TGTGCCAGTAGTATCAGAGGTCTCGCTTACAATGAGCAGTTCTTC. This chain uses TRBV19 with TRBJ2-1; no definite D call. The CDR3 contains 15 residues. Germline CDR1 reads LNHDA; CDR2 reads SQIVND (reference sequence). V was pared by 3 bases and J by 4 bases, with 13 bases between.

A few counts support this clone. This chain links TRBV28 with TRBJ1-1; D ambiguous. The V and J ends lost 7 bases and 0 bases respectively, with 3 bases between them. The CDR3 runs to 11 residues. Germline assignment: CDR1 MDHEN and CDR2 SYDVKM. CDR3 region: CASTLNTEAFF. CDR3 bases: TGTGCCAGCACGTTGAACACTGAAGCTTTCTTT. Together with reference TRBV28 and TRBJ1-1, the CDR3 gives the full variable domain: DVKVTQSSRYLVKRTGEKVFLECVQDMDHENMFWYRQDPGLGLRLIYFSYDVKMKEKGDIPEGYSVSREKKERFSLILESASTNQTSMYLCASTLNTEAFFGQGTRLTVV.

This chain joins TRBV7-2 and TRBJ2-1, with D perhaps matching TRBD2 (6 bases). The CDR3 has 16 residues. The germline V gene encodes CDR1 SGHTA and CDR2 FQGNSA. Deletions cut 3 bases from V and 9 bases from J, with 21 bases between. This chain's CDR3 is CASSFWLAPPRSEQFF. Written as DNA, the CDR3 is TGTGCCAGCAGCTTTTGGCTAGCGCCCCCCCGCAGTGAGCAGTTCTTC.

The V call is TRBV4-3, the J call TRBJ2-3, with 13 bases matching TRBD2. With 1 base clipped from V and 3 bases from J, the junction kept 13 bases outside the gene matches. This CDR3 spans 20 amino acids. The germline CDR1 and CDR2 sequences are LGHNA and YSLEER. The CDR3 reads CASSQGVALLAGGSTDTQYF. CDR3 bases: TGCGCCAGCAGCCAAGGGGTCGCCCTACTAGCGGGAGGGAGTACAGATACGCAGTATTTT.

The chain carries TRBV2 and TRBJ1-3; D possibly corresponds to TRBD1 (6 bases). Trimming took off 4 bases at V and 2 bases at J, with 6 bases between the two ends. The length of the CDR3 is 13 residues. From germline, CDR1 is SNHLY and CDR2 FYNNEI. The CDR3 here is CASSGGPGNTIYF. In DNA, the CDR3 is TGTGCCAGCAGTGGGGGGCCTGGAAACACCATATATTTT.

The chain combines TRBV11-3 with TRBJ2-1; 9 nucleotides line up with TRBD1. Per the germline V gene, CDR1 is SGHNT and CDR2 is YENEEA. The trim removed 3 bases at V and 10 bases at J, leaving 4 bases unmatched. The CDR3 covers 13 residues. The CDR3 region is CASSFTGGGEQFF. CDR3 bases: TGTGCCAGCAGCTTTACAGGGGGCGGCGAGCAGTTCTTC.